The next 13 T cell receptor beta chains were all read from a single sample in a study of T cells in women clearing cervical HPV infection. Assay used: immunoSEQ multiplex PCR; TCRdb lists only in-frame clones, some missing. The table lists about 41,000 clones. The sample consisted of blood buffy coat. The receptors were gathered from a woman between 18 and 70 years old with a cervical HPV16 infection that either progressed to CIN3+ or cleared (not recorded which).

A note on this clone: The read comes to an end 3 residues before the CDR3 does, leaving the germline J gene to fill in the end. V gene TRBV29-1 combines with J gene TRBJ1-2, with 10 bases matching TRBD1. Germline CDR1 is SQVTM and CDR2 is ANQGSEA. The CDR3 covers 12 residues. The part of the CDR3 DNA that was read is TGCAGCGTTTACGGGGACAGGGGAAGC. This codes for CSVYGDRGS. The whole CDR3 sequence is CSVYGDRGSYTF.

As to this clone: The CDR3 goes on 3 residues after the read ends, and that part is filled in from the germline J gene. The chain employs TRBV10-2 and TRBJ1-1, with 7 bases identical to TRBD1. Trimming took 6 bases from V and 4 from J; bases not matched to a gene: 2. The CDR3 is 12 amino acids. Germline-derived CDR1 and CDR2 are WSHSY and SAAADI. The CDR3 loop reads CASRGGTTEAFF. The sequenced CDR3 bases are TGCGCCAGCAGAGGGGGCACCACTGAA.

About this clone: The read comes to an end 3 residues before the CDR3 does, leaving the germline J gene to fill in the end. The chain uses TRBV18 and TRBJ1-2; 10 bases line up with TRBD1. From germline, CDR1 is KGHSH and CDR2 LQKENI. V lost 2 bases and J lost 4; bases outside the gene matches: 4. The CDR3 runs 15 residues. The CDR3 loop reads CASSPEGQGPYGYTF. The part of the CDR3 DNA that was read is TGTGCCAGCTCACCAGAGGGACAGGGGCCCTATGGC.

Worth noting for this clone: From the germline J gene comes the end of the CDR3, since the read stops 3 residues before it. J is TRBJ2-1 and V is TRBV20-1; no reliable D call. Germline CDR1 is DFQATT and CDR2 is SNEGSKA (reference sequence). V was cut by 0 bases and J by 6 bases, with 15 bases left in between. This CDR3 is built from 15 residues. CDR3 loop: CSARDSSEYINEQFF. CDR3 DNA (partial): TGCAGTGCTAGAGATTCGAGCGAGTACATCAATGAG.

As regards this clone: The read falls 3 residues short of the CDR3 end, and the missing part is taken from the germline J gene. This sequence joins TRBV5-1 and TRBJ2-3, with 13 positions matching TRBD2. This CDR3 region has 15 residues. After removal of 4 bases from V and 4 bases from J, the junction contained 3 bases not matched to a gene. Germline CDR1 and CDR2: SGHRS and YFSETQ. This chain's CDR3 is CASSQGLAGADTQYF. Partial CDR3 DNA: TGCGCCAGCAGCCAAGGACTAGCGGGAGCAGATACG.

For this clone: The CDR3 end is not reached by the read, which stops 3 residues before it; the germline J gene fills it in. The chain combines TRBV7-8 with TRBJ2-7; 9 positions match TRBD2. The CDR3 has 14 residues. V trimming: 5 bases; J trimming: 3 bases; junction bases outside the gene matches: 5. Germline V gene data show CDR1 as SGHVS and CDR2 as FQNEAQ. Partial CDR3 DNA: TGTGCCAGCAGCCTTAGCGGGAGAAACTACGAG. It translates to CASSLSGRNYE. The CDR3 as a whole reads CASSLSGRNYEQYF.

CDR3 bases read: TGCAGCGTTGAAGTAGCGGGAGGCCACCGAAATGAG. Protein product: CSVEVAGGHRNE. The entire CDR3 reads CSVEVAGGHRNEQFF. This chain joins TRBV29-1 and TRBJ2-1; 10 positions agree with TRBD2. The read terminates 3 residues ahead of where the CDR3 ends, so the germline J gene completes it. This CDR3 contains 15 residues. V was clipped by 1 base and J by 7 bases; unmatched bases: 7. Germline V lookup: CDR1 SQVTM, CDR2 ANQGSEA.

Concerning this clone: The read finishes 3 residues shy of the CDR3 end, and the germline J gene is used to complete it. This chain uses TRBV5-1 with TRBJ1-6, with 8 nucleotides matching TRBD1. Germline V gives CDR1 SGHRS, CDR2 YFSETQ. V lost 1 base to trimming and J lost 4 bases; unmatched junction nucleotides: 4. This CDR3 has 16 residues. The CDR3: CASSLSGQGYNSPLHF. CDR3 DNA (partial): TGCGCCAGCAGCTTGTCAGGACAGGGATATAATTCACCC.

Comments on this clone: The read ends 3 residues before the CDR3 terminus; that terminus is restored from the germline J gene. The chain carries TRBV28 and TRBJ2-1, with 7 bases aligning to TRBD1. Trimming removed 4 bases from V and 1 base from J; junction bases left unmatched: 10. The CDR3 runs to 17 residues. Germline V gene lookup returns CDR1 MDHEN and CDR2 SYDVKM. CDR3 DNA (partial): TGTGCCAGCAGTTCACCTTCAGACAGGGCGTCCTACAATGAG. Encoded protein: CASSSPSDRASYNE. The full CDR3 reads CASSSPSDRASYNEQFF. The full variable domain, with the rest looked up from reference TRBV28 and TRBJ2-1, is DVKVTQSSRYLVKRTGEKVFLECVQDMDHENMFWYRQDPGLGLRLIYFSYDVKMKEKGDIPEGYSVSREKKERFSLILESASTNQTSMYLCASSSPSDRASYNEQFFGPGTRLTVL.

With respect to this clone: Read data end 3 residues before the CDR3 end; the end is taken from the germline J gene. The genes are TRBV10-3 and TRBJ1-5, with D perhaps TRBD1 (5 bases). V lost 0 bases and J 3 bases, leaving 9 bases between the germline ends. Germline V CDR1 and CDR2: ENHRY, SYGVKD. The CDR3 totals 15 residues. The sequenced CDR3 bases are TGTGCCATCAGTGAGTCATCAGGGTTCAATCAGCCC. The encoded protein is CAISESSGFNQP. In full, the CDR3 reads CAISESSGFNQPQHF.

Points on this clone: The DNA ends 3 residues before the CDR3 does, and the rest of the CDR3 is filled in from the germline J gene. This chain uses TRBV19 with TRBJ1-1, with D possibly being TRBD1 (5 bases). The length of the CDR3 is 14 residues. CDR1 is LNHDA and CDR2 is SQIVND in the germline V gene (reference sequence). The ends were cut back, 10 bases at V and 1 base at J, with 16 bases in the middle. The sequenced CDR3 bases are TGTGCCACCTCGGGACTCCGGGGGAACACTGAA. It yields the protein CATSGLRGNTE. The entire CDR3 sequence reads CATSGLRGNTEAFF.

Regarding this clone: The read terminates 3 residues before the CDR3 end, so the remaining end is supplied by the germline J gene. V is TRBV13 and J is TRBJ2-5; TRBD1 matches 9 bases. The CDR3 has 17 residues. Germline V gives CDR1 PRHDT, CDR2 FYEKMQ (reference sequence). J lost 1 base, V lost 5 bases, and 11 bases had no gene match. The sequenced CDR3 bases are TGTGCCAGCAGCGCCCGGATCCTACAGGGGGCCCAAGAGACC. This translates into CASSARILQGAQET. In full, the CDR3 reads CASSARILQGAQETQYF.

For this clone: The read falls 3 residues short of the CDR3 end, and the missing part is taken from the germline J gene. The chain joins TRBV7-2 to TRBJ2-3, with no clear D. V was clipped by 0 bases and J by 0 bases, with 16 bases between them. This CDR3 contains 18 residues. The V gene's germline CDR1 is SGHTA and CDR2 FQGNSA. CDR3 DNA (partial): TGTGCCAGCAGCTTAGCACCACCAGCAGGCCGTAGCACAGATACG. Translation gives CASSLAPPAGRSTDT. The full CDR3 protein is CASSLAPPAGRSTDTQYF. The whole variable domain, filled in from reference TRBV7-2 and TRBJ2-3, reads GAGVSQSPSNKVTEKGKDVELRCDPISGHTALYWYRQSLGQGLEFLIYFQGNSAPDKSGLPSDRFSAERTGGSVSTLTIQRTQQEDSAVYLCASSLAPPAGRSTDTQYFGPGTRLTVL.